This paragraph covers one TCR beta chain sequence. This clone was seen repeatedly, ten times or more. Its antigen has not been determined. No base quality information exists; no much larger clone differs at one position. Its CDR3 holds 12 amino acids, cysteine through phenylalanine. Of all the DNA, just the CDR3 is kept, 36 bases in frame from base 1. V is pared back by 3 bases and J by 5 bases, with 7 bases lying between the germline termini. The germline V gene specifies MDHEN as CDR1 and SYDVKM as CDR2. This sample stems from a study of metastatic and nonmetastatic thyroid tumors (dated by TCRdb to the early 2020s). For the study in its entirety: For patients with malignant and with benign thyroid disease, the researchers compared repertoires between peripheral blood samples and tumor or nodule tissue samples.

Library method: PCR. TCRdb lists the instrument as Illumina HiSeq 4000. The TCR beta-chain CDR3 region of each patient was profiled by high-throughput sequencing. In the original analysis: CDR3 differences across clinicopathological groups were used to build a classifier for discriminating distant-metastatic papillary thyroid cancer patients. The Shannon index was used to assess repertoire diversity, and the Morisita-Horn index was used to assess tumor-blood repertoire similarity. TCRdb itself trimmed the public reads at Q25 with fastp, ran MiXCR and retained productive beta chains. TCRdb's processing, not the study's, gives the V and J calls here. In all, the sample holds about 23,000 clones, and approximately 14% of those were seen once. The top ten clonotypes cover roughly 15% of the sample. Study-level results and caveats: In both blood and tumor samples, TCR beta diversity was reported to be significantly higher in malignant tumors than in benign nodules.

No treatment had been received by any patient before thyroid surgery. The study retrospectively analysed patient clinical samples collected from about 2012 to 2018 using T-cell receptor beta sequencing. Sequenced sample: tumor tissue. This TCR derives from a female donor with papillary thyroid cancer or a benign thyroid nodule (not recorded which). Some clones in this sample may be carry-over from other donors' samples. The chain joins TRBV28 to TRBJ1-2; the D gene is unclear. The DNA reads as follows: TGTGCCAGCAGTTTTTCGGGGTATGGCTACACCTTC. Translated, this gives CASSFSGYGYTF.